This record looks at one T cell receptor beta chain sequence and its context. This sample was taken from a study of T cells after posttransplantation cyclophosphamide. The table came from immunoSEQ multiplex PCR; TCRdb's copy has only in-frame clones and leaves some out. Of 9,500 to 12,000 clones detected, about nine tenths appear once; the ten largest clones hold around 3.6%. Busulfan-fludarabine conditioning, marrow transplant, and cyclophosphamide on days +3 and +4 were administered. CDR1 and CDR2 (germline): LNHNV, YYDKDF (reference sequence). V was clipped by 5 bases and J by 6 bases; unmatched bases: 5. The CDR3 has 15 amino acids.

The sample in question was PBMCs, obtained after allogeneic stem cell transplant with posttransplant cyclophosphamide. This sequence originates from a female patient between 30 and 45 years old who received an allogeneic stem cell transplant from an unrelated donor, was CMV-positive, and had no GVHD. Some T cells here may be from the graft donor. The chain carries TRBV15 and TRBJ1-5; 12 nucleotides match TRBD1. The DNA of the CDR3 is TGTGCCACCAGCTGGGACAGGGGGCAAGGTCAGCCCCAGCATTTT. Protein product: CATSWDRGQGQPQHF.